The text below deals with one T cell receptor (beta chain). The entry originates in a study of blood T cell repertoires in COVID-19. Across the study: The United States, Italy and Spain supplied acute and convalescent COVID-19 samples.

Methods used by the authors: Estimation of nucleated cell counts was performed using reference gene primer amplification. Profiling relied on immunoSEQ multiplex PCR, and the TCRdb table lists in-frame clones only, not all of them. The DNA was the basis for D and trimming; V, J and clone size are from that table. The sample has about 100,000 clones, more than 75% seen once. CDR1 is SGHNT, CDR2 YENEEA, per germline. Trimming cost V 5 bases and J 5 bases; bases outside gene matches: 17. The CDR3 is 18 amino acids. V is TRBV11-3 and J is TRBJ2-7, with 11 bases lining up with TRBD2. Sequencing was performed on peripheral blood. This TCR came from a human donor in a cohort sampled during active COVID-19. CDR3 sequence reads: CASSPKGGLAVPGHEQYF. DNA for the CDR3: TGTGCCAGCAGCCCAAAAGGGGGACTAGCGGTCCCGGGCCACGAGCAGTACTTC.